The source of this TCR beta chain is a study of CD8+CD57+ T cells in acquired aplastic anemia. CD8+CD57+ cell expansion, shown by flow cytometry, had occurred in the patients selected for sequencing. The study profiled TCR beta VDJ and CDR3 using genomic DNA as template. One entry per CDR3 protein results from TCRdb running MiXCR on the reads. The sample lists under 200,000 distinct CDR3 sequences, 71% occurring once. The CDR3 totals 13 residues. Trimming pared 3 bases from V and 12 bases from J, leaving 11 bases between. Germline CDR1 KGHDR, CDR2 SFDVKD. The clonotype comes from a human donor with aplastic anemia. The sample taken for sequencing was sorted CD4+, CD8+, or CD8+CD57+ T cells (not recorded which) from PBMCs. V and J are TRBV24-1 and TRBJ1-6; D is possibly TRBD1 (6 bases). CDR3 coding DNA: TGTGCCACCAGTGATGCAGGGGTGGGACCCCTCCACTTT. Protein sequence: CATSDAGVGPLHF.